This TCR beta chain was identified during a study of blood T cells in healthy people across ages. Overall study findings and caveats: In these data, TCR beta diversity tracked strongly with naive T cell percentage. It was not possible, with unsorted PBMCs, to conclusively compare naive and antigen-experienced cells. Expanded clonotype changes were possibly confounded by unknown donor CMV status. Comparison with aged donors showed that long-lived donors had more naive CD4+ cells and higher diversity.

A sample-barcoded 5' primer and a J-beta primer mix were used in a second PCR of roughly 7 to 11 cycles. A single record per CDR3 protein comes from TCRdb applying MiXCR to the 5' RACE reads. The table shows around 900,000 distinct CDR3 sequences, with roughly 26% occurring only once. About this clonotype: Its antigen is not identified.

Germline V gene lookup returns CDR1 MNHNS and CDR2 SASEGT. This CDR3 is built from 17 residues. V lost 6 bases, J lost 2 bases, and 5 bases stayed unmatched. The source of this sequence is a woman older than 75 in good health. The sample consisted of blood. The V call is TRBV6-1, the J call TRBJ2-1, with TRBD2 identical over 15 bases. Here the CDR3 reads CASRFGTSGRPYNEQFF. The CDR3 DNA is TGTGCCAGCAGGTTCGGGACTAGCGGGAGGCCCTACAATGAGCAGTTCTTC.